One sample yielded the 17 T cell receptor beta chains listed below, sequenced in a study of T cell responses to AZD1222 COVID-19 vaccine. The data were produced by immunoSEQ multiplex PCR, yet TCRdb's version contains in-frame clones alone and is incomplete. The sample holds roughly 100,000 clones; 90% are singletons and the top ten take about 5%. The material sequenced was peripheral blood, taken on day 0 of AZD1222 vaccination. The receptors shown here come from an adult in good health.

V is TRBV7-2 and J is TRBJ1-4, with D hard to call. The germline V gene has CDR1 SGHTA and CDR2 FQGNSA. There are 13 residues in the CDR3. Trimming pared 5 bases from V and 5 bases from J, leaving 9 bases between. CDR3 DNA sequence: TGTGCCAGCAGCGATTTCCTAAATGAAAAACTGTTTTTT. Its protein product is CASSDFLNEKLFF.

This clone was seen just once. V is TRBV4-1 and J is TRBJ2-3; 13 nucleotides agree with TRBD2. This CDR3 has 16 residues. The J segment lost 6 bases and the V segment lost 0 bases, leaving 3 bases of the junction unmatched. Germline CDR1 MGHRA, CDR2 YSYEKL. This chain's CDR3 is CASSQELAGGADTQYF. The DNA for the CDR3 is TGCGCCAGCAGCCAAGAACTAGCGGGGGGGGCTGATACGCAGTATTTT.

The J gene is TRBJ1-2, the V gene TRBV5-1; D gene ambiguous. The CDR3 has 16 residues. The ends were cut back, 4 bases at V and 2 bases at J, with 18 bases in the middle. Germline CDR1 is SGHRS and CDR2 is YFSETQ. The CDR3 sequence is CASSVVGRVRNYGYTF. CDR3 coding DNA: TGCGCCAGCAGCGTCGTCGGGCGGGTGAGGAACTATGGCTACACCTTC.

The sample holds one count of this clone. V usage is TRBV7-6 and J usage is TRBJ1-6; a possible D gene is TRBD1 (6 bases). The V end was cut by 5 bases, the J end by 6 bases, with 17 bases between. In germline, CDR1 is SGHVS, CDR2 FNYEAQ. This CDR3 is 16 amino acids long. The CDR3 DNA sequence: TGTGCCAGCAGCCCCGGGGACATATCTCCTAATTCACCCCTCCACTTT. Translating gives CASSPGDISPNSPLHF.

This clone showed up just a few times. This chain connects TRBV10-3 to TRBJ2-5; no firm D call. CDR1 is ENHRY, CDR2 SYGVKD, per germline. The CDR3 length is 13 residues. V lost 10 bases, J lost 4 bases, and 16 bases lay in between. The CDR3 bases are TGTGCCACAAGGGCCTCCCTGGGAGAGACCCAGTACTTC. Amino acid sequence: CATRASLGETQYF.

The gene calls are TRBV4-2 and TRBJ2-6, with 7 nucleotides matching TRBD1. The V segment lost 1 base and the J segment 4 bases; nucleotides outside the gene matches: 7. Germline V gene sequence: CDR1 LGHNA, CDR2 YNFKEQ. The CDR3 runs 17 residues. The DNA for the CDR3 is TGTGCCAGCAGCCAAGGACAGGGTGGAATCGGGGCCAACGTCCTGACTTTC. The encoded protein is CASSQGQGGIGANVLTF.

The CDR3 here is CASSPPGLRRNTIYF. Written as DNA, the CDR3 is TGTGCCAGCAGCCCCCCAGGGCTCAGGAGAAACACCATATATTTT. V usage is TRBV3-1 (or the pseudogene TRBV3-2) and J usage is TRBJ1-3; the D gene is possibly TRBD1 (5 bases). The CDR3 extends over 15 amino acids. The germline V gene encodes CDR1 LGHDT and CDR2 YNNKEL (reference sequence). V was cut by 4 bases and J by 5 bases, with 15 bases left in between.

The chain combines TRBV2 with TRBJ2-7, with a weak D call TRBD1 (7 bases). The CDR3 runs to 15 residues. CDR1 is SNHLY, CDR2 FYNNEI, per germline. Trimming pared 6 bases from V and 6 bases from J, leaving 21 bases between. CDR3 sequence: CASRSGRGRLGEQYF. CDR3 DNA sequence: TGTGCCAGCAGGTCCGGCAGGGGGAGGCTGGGCGAGCAGTACTTC.

This rearrangement joins TRBV7-8 to TRBJ2-7, with 8 bases identical to TRBD1. Losses at the gene ends were 4 bases for V and 3 bases for J; bases not matched to a gene: 8. Germline V gene lookup returns CDR1 SGHVS and CDR2 FQNEAQ. The CDR3 sequence is 15 residues long. CDR3 amino acids: CASSSLGQEGYEQYF. The CDR3 bases are TGTGCCAGCAGCTCCCTGGGACAGGAGGGCTACGAGCAGTACTTC. The entire variable domain, with the rest obtained from reference TRBV7-8 and TRBJ2-7, is as follows: GAGVSQSPRYKVAKRGQDVALRCDPISGHVSLFWYQQALGQGPEFLTYFQNEAQLDKSGLPSDRFFAERPEGSVSTLKIQRTQQEDSAVYLCASSSLGQEGYEQYFGPGTRLTVT.

This clone appeared once. The V and J genes are TRBV28 and TRBJ2-5; TRBD1 aligns across 8 bases. Germline V CDR1 and CDR2: MDHEN, SYDVKM. The CDR3 covers 13 residues. J was trimmed by 3 bases and V by 3 bases; bases with no gene match: 0. Here the CDR3 DNA reads TGTGCCAGCAGTTTGGACAGGGAAGAGACCCAGTACTTC. Translating gives CASSLDREETQYF.

The V and J genes are TRBV10-3 and TRBJ1-5, with unresolved D. The CDR3 runs 12 residues. Germline lookup yields CDR1 ENHRY and CDR2 SYGVKD. Trimming took 4 bases from V and 1 from J, leaving 2 bases between them. CDR3 amino acids: CAISASNQPQHF. The CDR3, as DNA: TGTGCCATCAGTGCCAGCAATCAGCCCCAGCATTTT.

This rearrangement joins TRBV30 to TRBJ2-2; unclear D gene. The CDR3 has 13 amino acids. CDR1 and CDR2 from the germline V gene are GTSNPN and SVGIG (reference sequence). V dropped 1 base and J dropped 5 bases, with 8 bases sitting between them. The DNA of the CDR3 is TGTGCCTGGAGTGCTGGGTTAACCGGGGAGCTGTTTTTT. Amino acid sequence: CAWSAGLTGELFF.

The chain carries TRBV9 and TRBJ2-5; perhaps TRBD2 as D (7 bases). Germline-derived CDR1 and CDR2 are SGDLS and YYNGEE. The CDR3 loop spans 16 amino acids. Trimming left V 0 bases short and J 8 bases short, with 20 bases between. CDR3 in DNA: TGTGCCAGCAGCGTAGATGGGGGGGCCCCTGAACGAACCCAGTACTTC. Translated: CASSVDGGAPERTQYF.

V and J are TRBV4-2 and TRBJ2-3; possible D gene TRBD1, 5 bases. CDR3 size: 17 residues. CDR1 and CDR2 (germline): LGHNA, YNFKEQ. The V end lost 0 bases, the J end lost 2 bases, and 15 bases lay between the germline ends. The CDR3 coding sequence is TGTGCCAGCAGCCAAGATTTAGGGGCCTCGGTCACAGATACGCAGTATTTT. This encodes CASSQDLGASVTDTQYF.

The rearrangement joins TRBV29-1 to TRBJ2-5; 10 nucleotides agree with TRBD2. The germline V gene encodes CDR1 SQVTM and CDR2 ANQGSEA. There are 14 residues in the CDR3. V lost 2 bases, J lost 5 bases, and 5 bases stayed unmatched. CDR3 sequence reads: CSVERSGGAETQYF. The CDR3 DNA is TGCAGCGTTGAAAGGAGCGGGGGGGCGGAGACCCAGTACTTC.

V gene TRBV5-1 combines with J gene TRBJ2-1; 7 bases align to TRBD1. The V segment lost 5 bases and the J segment 4 bases; nucleotides outside the gene matches: 9. The V gene's germline CDR1 is SGHRS and CDR2 YFSETQ. The CDR3 runs 15 residues. CDR3 sequence reads: CASSQGDTPYNEQFF. The CDR3 DNA is TGCGCCAGCAGTCAGGGGGACACCCCATACAATGAGCAGTTCTTC.

V and J are TRBV30 and TRBJ1-2; no reliable D call. V lost 5 bases and J 5 bases, leaving 15 bases between the germline ends. CDR1 is GTSNPN, CDR2 SVGIG, per germline (reference sequence). The CDR3 is made up of 13 amino acids. CDR3 coding DNA: TGTGCCTGGTCGCGCGCAGACGTATATGGCTACACCTTC. Its translation: CAWSRADVYGYTF.